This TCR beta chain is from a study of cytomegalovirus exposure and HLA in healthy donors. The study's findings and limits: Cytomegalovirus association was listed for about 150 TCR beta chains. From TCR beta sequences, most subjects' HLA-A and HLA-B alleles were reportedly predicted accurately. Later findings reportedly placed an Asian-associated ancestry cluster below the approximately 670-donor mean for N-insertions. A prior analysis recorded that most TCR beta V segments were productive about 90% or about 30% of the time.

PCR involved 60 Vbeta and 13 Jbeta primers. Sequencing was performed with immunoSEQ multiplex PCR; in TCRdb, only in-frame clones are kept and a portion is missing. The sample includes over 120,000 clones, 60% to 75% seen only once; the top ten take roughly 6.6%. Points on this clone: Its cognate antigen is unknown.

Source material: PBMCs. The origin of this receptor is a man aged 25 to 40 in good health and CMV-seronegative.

This chain's CDR3 is CASSQQGAGGYTF. The DNA for the CDR3 is TGTGCCAGCAGTCAACAGGGGGCGGGTGGCTACACCTTC. J is TRBJ1-2 and V is TRBV27, with TRBD1 matching 9 bases. Looked up from germline, CDR1 is MNHEY and CDR2 is SMNVEV (reference sequence). The V and J ends lost 5 bases and 7 bases, in that order; junction bases with no gene match: 5. This CDR3 has 13 amino acids.